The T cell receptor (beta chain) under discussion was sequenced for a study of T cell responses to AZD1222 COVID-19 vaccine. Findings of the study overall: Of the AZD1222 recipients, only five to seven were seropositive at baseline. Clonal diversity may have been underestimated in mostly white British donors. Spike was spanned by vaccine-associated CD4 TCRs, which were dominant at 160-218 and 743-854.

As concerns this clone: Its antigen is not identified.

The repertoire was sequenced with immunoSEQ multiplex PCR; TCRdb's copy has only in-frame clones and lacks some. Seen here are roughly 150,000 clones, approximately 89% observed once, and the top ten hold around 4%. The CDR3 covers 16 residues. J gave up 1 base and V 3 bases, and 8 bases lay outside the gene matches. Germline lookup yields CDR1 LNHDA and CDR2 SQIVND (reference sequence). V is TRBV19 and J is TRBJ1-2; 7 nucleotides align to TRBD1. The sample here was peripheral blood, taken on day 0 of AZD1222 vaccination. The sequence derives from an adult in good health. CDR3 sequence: CASSMVTGAFNYGYTF. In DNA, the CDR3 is TGTGCCAGTAGTATGGTAACAGGGGCCTTTAACTATGGCTACACCTTC.